The 11 T cell receptor beta chains presented below share a single source sample, sequenced in a study of response to subunit inactivated influenza vaccine. TCRdb analysed the RT-PCR reads with MiXCR anew, one entry per CDR3 protein. There are about 700,000 distinct CDR3 sequences in the sample; around a sixth occur only once, and roughly 12% lies in the top ten. Sample: PBMCs from blood, taken about 13 days after vaccination. These receptors were obtained from a man aged 45 to 65 who received an inactivated influenza vaccine.

This clonotype came up a few times. The chain recombines TRBV24-1 with TRBJ2-1, with TRBD1 matching over 9 bases. CDR3 length: 17 residues. V trimming: 2 bases; J trimming: 9 bases; junction bases outside the gene matches: 13. Germline CDR1 is KGHDR and CDR2 is SFDVKD. The CDR3 protein is CATSDSLGQGWIGEQFF. As DNA, the CDR3 is TGTGCCACCAGTGATTCCCTCGGACAGGGGTGGATCGGTGAGCAGTTCTTC.

The rearrangement joins TRBV6-1 to TRBJ2-1, with 7 bases fitting TRBD2. Germline V gene sequence: CDR1 MNHNS, CDR2 SASEGT. The CDR3 totals 13 residues. Trimming at V came to 4 bases and at J to 13 bases, leaving 10 bases not matched to a gene. The CDR3 region is CASSASLSGPQFF. CDR3 coding DNA: TGTGCCAGCAGTGCCTCCCTTAGCGGGCCTCAGTTCTTC.

This clonotype was counted a few times. DNA for the CDR3: TGTGCCAGCAGCTTAGTCAGTTCAGCTACAGATACGCAGTATTTT. This encodes CASSLVSSATDTQYF. The V call is TRBV7-2, the J call TRBJ2-3; D is unclear. V was cut by 1 base and J by 3 bases, with 11 bases left in between. The CDR3 runs to 15 residues. Germline V lookup: CDR1 SGHTA, CDR2 FQGNSA.

The gene calls are TRBV4-3 and TRBJ2-5; 9 positions agree with TRBD2. CDR3 length: 15 amino acids. The germline CDR1 and CDR2 sequences are LGHNA and YSLEER. The junction had 5 bases not matched to a gene; V was cut back by 1 base and J by 5 bases. CDR3 nucleotides: TGCGCCAGCAGCCAAGGGGTAGCGGGGGTTGAGACCCAGTACTTC. Translated: CASSQGVAGVETQYF.

This clonotype has only a few counts. The genes are TRBV12-3 or TRBV12-4 and TRBJ1-3; a weak D match, TRBD1 (5 bases). V gave up 6 bases and J gave up 4 bases, with 16 bases separating them. The CDR3 runs 15 residues. Written as DNA, the CDR3 is TGTGCCAGCAGCCCATCGGGGCGCGGGGGAAACACCATATATTTT. It yields the protein CASSPSGRGGNTIYF.

This clonotype was seen a few times. This sequence joins TRBV6-2 or TRBV6-3 and TRBJ2-7; 9 bases agree with TRBD1. In germline, CDR1 is MNHEY, CDR2 SVGEGT. This CDR3 comprises 15 residues. The ends lost 8 bases at V and 2 bases at J; junction bases unmatched: 10. CDR3 bases: TGTGCCAGCTTTAAACCCGGGACAGGGACCTACGAGCAGTACTTC. This sequence encodes CASFKPGTGTYEQYF.

This clonotype was seen more than once but under ten times. The J gene is TRBJ2-4, the V gene TRBV30; possibly TRBD1 for D (6 bases). Trimming removed 6 bases from V and 0 bases from J, with 9 bases in between. The germline V gene has CDR1 GTSNPN and CDR2 SVGIG (reference sequence). This CDR3 is 13 amino acids long. DNA of the CDR3: TGTGCCTGCAGGGGAAGAGCCAAAAACATTCAGTACTTC. It specifies CACRGRAKNIQYF.

The chain recombines TRBV6-1 with TRBJ2-7, with TRBD2 identical over 9 bases. V gave up 8 bases and J gave up 4 bases; unmatched junction bases: 12. CDR1 and CDR2 (germline): MNHNS, SASEGT. There are 15 residues in the CDR3. CDR3 protein: CASVPGAGGWYEQYF. CDR3 coding DNA: TGTGCCAGCGTCCCAGGAGCGGGGGGCTGGTACGAGCAGTACTTC.

This clonotype occurred a few times. This chain links TRBV9 with TRBJ2-7; D call uncertain. Germline V gene lookup returns CDR1 SGDLS and CDR2 YYNGEE. This CDR3 has 14 residues. V lost 0 bases, J lost 0 bases, and 7 bases lay in between. CDR3 amino acids: CASSVADRSYEQYF. The CDR3 DNA sequence: TGTGCCAGCAGCGTAGCGGACCGCTCCTACGAGCAGTACTTC.

This chain links TRBV7-2 with TRBJ2-2, with 8 bases aligning to TRBD2. V lost 0 bases and J lost 4; bases outside the gene matches: 10. There are 18 residues in the CDR3. Germline CDR1 SGHTA, CDR2 FQGNSA. CDR3 sequence reads: CASSLAIAGGAGTGELFF. The CDR3, as DNA: TGTGCCAGCAGCTTAGCTATCGCGGGGGGCGCGGGCACCGGGGAGCTGTTTTTT.

This clonotype was counted a few times. V gene TRBV12-3 or TRBV12-4 combines with J gene TRBJ2-7; TRBD2 matches at 11 bases. V shed 4 bases, J shed 8 bases, and the junction held 10 bases outside the gene matches. This CDR3 has 15 residues. The CDR3 DNA follows: TGTGCCAGCAGTTCCCTCGGGACTAGCGGTACGAAGCAGTACTTC. Translation: CASSSLGTSGTKQYF.